The 16 T cell receptor beta chains listed next were all sequenced from one sample in a study of blood T cells in healthy people across ages. A second PCR of about 6 to 11 cycles used a sample-barcoded 5' primer and a J-beta primer mix. MiXCR, applied by TCRdb to the 5' RACE reads, yields one record per CDR3 protein. The sample comprises around 900,000 distinct CDR3 sequences, around 28% of which are singletons, and roughly 17% rests with the top ten. The sample consisted of blood. All receptors come from a woman older than 75 in good health.

The sample holds many counts of this clonotype. The chain has TRBV5-5 and TRBJ2-7, with 8 bases aligning to TRBD2. Germline loops: CDR1 SGHKS, CDR2 YYEKEE (reference sequence). The CDR3 has 13 residues. V gave up 4 bases and J gave up 7 bases; unmatched junction bases: 7. CDR3 in DNA: TGTGCCAGCAGCCACGGACTAGCAGGGGAGCAGTACTTC. Translation gives CASSHGLAGEQYF.

This clonotype was seen ten or more times. The CDR3 bases are TGTGCCAGCAGTCTTAATGGTGGTGGGCCCCAGCATTTT. As protein: CASSLNGGGPQHF. The rearrangement uses TRBV6-5 and TRBJ1-5; D remains ambiguous. V gave up 5 bases and J gave up 9 bases, with 14 bases separating them. Per the germline V gene, CDR1 is MNHEY and CDR2 is SVGAGI. CDR3 size: 13 residues.

This clonotype has at least ten counts. The V gene is TRBV3-1, the J gene TRBJ2-1, with no clear D. Germline V CDR1 and CDR2: LGHDT, YNNKEL (reference sequence). The CDR3 extends over 15 amino acids. V lost 4 bases and J 8 bases, leaving 18 bases between the germline ends. The CDR3 here is CASSPFSSRRDEQFF. The DNA for the CDR3 is TGTGCCAGCAGCCCATTCAGCTCGCGACGTGATGAGCAGTTCTTC.

V is TRBV28 and J is TRBJ2-5, with D possibly TRBD2 on 6 matching bases. CDR3 length equals 14 residues. Trimming stripped 6 bases from V and 13 bases from J, with 24 bases between. Germline CDR1 and CDR2: MDHEN and SYDVKM. CDR3 residues: CASRETGRTYERYF. In nucleotides, the CDR3 is TGTGCCAGCAGGGAGACCGGGAGAACCTACGAGCGGTACTTC.

This chain connects TRBV6-6 to TRBJ1-2, with 9 bases that match TRBD1. Germline V gene sequence: CDR1 MNHNY, CDR2 SVGAGI (reference sequence). The CDR3 spans 15 residues. The ends lost 7 bases at V and 8 bases at J; junction bases unmatched: 14. The CDR3 DNA follows: TGTGCCAGCATTCCCTCCGGGACAGGGACCAGGGGCTACACCTTC. This translates into CASIPSGTGTRGYTF.

This clonotype has just a few counts. The V gene is TRBV7-2, the J gene TRBJ1-5; D is unclear. From germline, CDR1 is SGHTA and CDR2 FQGNSA. Deletions cut 4 bases from V and 3 bases from J, with 10 bases between. The CDR3 loop spans 14 amino acids. As DNA, the CDR3 is TGTGCCAGCAGCTCCCGGACCTCCAATCAGCCCCAGCATTTT. Encoded protein: CASSSRTSNQPQHF.

This clonotype was seen more than once but under ten times. The gene calls are TRBV19 and TRBJ2-5; D unclear. From germline, CDR1 is LNHDA and CDR2 SQIVND (reference sequence). This CDR3 region has 12 residues. Between the trimmed V and J ends, which lost 3 bases and 5 bases, there was a span of 7 bases. The CDR3 loop is CASSMRSETQYF. The CDR3 region has the DNA TGTGCCAGTAGTATGAGATCTGAGACCCAGTACTTC.

The chain links TRBV7-2 to TRBJ1-6; TRBD1 aligns across 7 bases. The ends lost 6 bases at V and 8 bases at J; junction bases unmatched: 7. Germline CDR1 and CDR2: SGHTA and FQGNSA. This CDR3 has 14 amino acids. CDR3 DNA: TGTGCCAGCAGAGAGGACAGGTGGTATTCACCCCTCCACTTT. Its protein product is CASREDRWYSPLHF.

This clonotype was counted many times. This rearrangement joins TRBV4-3 to TRBJ2-1; 7 positions match TRBD1. Germline V gene sequence: CDR1 LGHNA, CDR2 YSLEER. The CDR3 length is 13 residues. J gave up 10 bases and V 1 base, and 4 bases lay outside the gene matches. The CDR3 region is CASSQGDRVEQFF. DNA for the CDR3: TGCGCCAGCAGCCAAGGTGACAGGGTGGAGCAGTTCTTC.

The CDR3 loop is CSALSPGQGQETQYF. CDR3 DNA: TGCAGTGCTCTTTCACCGGGACAGGGGCAAGAGACCCAGTACTTC. The chain has TRBV20-1 and TRBJ2-5, with 10 bases aligning to TRBD1. The CDR3 extends over 15 amino acids. V was pared by 5 bases and J by 2 bases, with 8 bases of the junction left unmatched. The germline V gene has CDR1 DFQATT and CDR2 SNEGSKA (reference sequence).

This clonotype showed up many times. CDR3 coding DNA: TGTGCCAGCAGCCCGATTCCCGGGGGCACTTACAATGAGCAGTTCTTC. This encodes CASSPIPGGTYNEQFF. The chain is built from TRBV14 and TRBJ2-1; D could derive from TRBD1 or TRBD2 (6 bases each). The CDR3 contains 16 residues. The V end lost 4 bases, the J end lost 4 bases, and 17 bases lay between the germline ends. Germline V gene lookup returns CDR1 SGHDN and CDR2 FVKESK.

In this sample, this clonotype turned up many times. One junction end does not reproduce the germline sequence, and a read error may be involved. This chain links TRBV4-3 with TRBJ2-5; D gene uncertain. CDR1 is LGHNA and CDR2 is YSLEER in the germline V gene. This CDR3 has 16 residues. CDR3: CASNQECRALQETQYF. The CDR3 DNA sequence: TGCGCCAGCAACCAAGAGTGTAGGGCCCTCCAAGAGACCCAGTACTTC.

This clonotype has a handful of counts. This chain links TRBV7-2 with TRBJ1-2; the match to TRBD1 covers 10 bases. The germline CDR1 and CDR2 sequences are SGHTA and FQGNSA. This CDR3 is 15 amino acids long. Trimming cost V 6 bases and J 4 bases; bases outside gene matches: 8. The chain's CDR3 is CASRDGTGDGYGYTF. Written as DNA, the CDR3 is TGTGCCAGCAGGGATGGGACAGGGGATGGCTATGGCTACACCTTC.

This clonotype showed up many times. The chain couples TRBV20-1 to TRBJ2-5, with D perhaps TRBD1 (6 bases). The CDR3 covers 13 residues. V lost 6 bases and J 2 bases, leaving 13 bases between the germline ends. Germline assignment: CDR1 DFQATT and CDR2 SNEGSKA (reference sequence). The CDR3 loop is CSARTATQETQYF. CDR3 DNA: TGCAGTGCAAGGACAGCGACTCAAGAGACCCAGTACTTC.

The chain has TRBV11-2 and TRBJ1-1; no firm D call. The CDR3 loop spans 11 amino acids. Per the germline V gene, CDR1 is SGHAT and CDR2 is FQNNGV. The V end was cut by 1 base, the J end by 10 bases, with 7 bases between. CDR3 DNA: TGTGCCAGCAGCTTAGGAGTGTTAGCTTTCTTT. This encodes CASSLGVLAFF.

This clonotype appeared many times. The CDR3: CASSWTGRGQETQYF. The DNA for the CDR3 is TGTGCCAGCAGCTGGACAGGGAGAGGGCAAGAGACCCAGTACTTC. The chain has TRBV7-2 and TRBJ2-5; 8 bases align to TRBD1. The V gene's germline CDR1 is SGHTA and CDR2 FQGNSA. The CDR3 has 15 residues. V lost 4 bases, J lost 2 bases, and 6 bases stayed unmatched. Variable domain in full (rest from reference TRBV7-2 and TRBJ2-5): GAGVSQSPSNKVTEKGKDVELRCDPISGHTALYWYRQSLGQGLEFLIYFQGNSAPDKSGLPSDRFSAERTGGSVSTLTIQRTQQEDSAVYLCASSWTGRGQETQYFGPGTRLLVL.